Presented here are 3 T cell receptor beta chains from one specimen sequenced in a study of Ad26.COV2.S vaccination and SARS-CoV-2 variants. The repertoire was sequenced with immunoSEQ multiplex PCR; TCRdb's copy has only in-frame clones and lacks some. Altogether over 250,000 clones are present, more than 70% being singletons, with the ten largest covering 3% to 4%. Treatment here: 15 to 20 received Ad26.COV2.S at low or high dose, single or two shots; 5 received placebo; per-sample allocation not given. Samples analyzed were those drawn on day 63 after the first vaccine or placebo injection. The sample was peripheral blood, taken in a trial of Ad26.COV2.S vaccine versus placebo. Receptors were obtained from a person aged 18-60 years who received the Ad26.COV2.S COVID-19 vaccine or a placebo.

The J gene is TRBJ2-7, the V gene TRBV12-5; perhaps TRBD2 as D (6 bases). The last part of the DNA fits TRBJ2-1 better; the J call may be wrong. CDR3 size: 12 residues. Germline CDR1 reads LGHNT; CDR2 reads FRNRAP. CDR3 loop: CASGTDYNEQFF. The CDR3 DNA reads as TGTGCTAGCGGGACTGACTACAATGAGCAGTTCTTC.

V gene TRBV7-9 combines with J gene TRBJ2-2; no definite D call. Trimming shortened V by 3 bases and J by 0 bases, and 8 bases separated the two germline ends. Germline CDR1 and CDR2: SEHNR and FQNEAQ (reference sequence). CDR3 size: 15 residues. CDR3 coding DNA: TGTGCCAGCAGCTTTGGCATAGCGAACACCGGGGAGCTGTTTTTT. It encodes CASSFGIANTGELFF.

The gene calls are TRBV3-1 (or the pseudogene TRBV3-2) and TRBJ2-1; D might be TRBD2 (7 bases). V was pared by 2 bases and J by 6 bases, with 17 bases between. The CDR3 sequence is 16 residues long. Germline values: CDR1 LGHDT, CDR2 YNNKEL (reference sequence). The DNA of the CDR3 is TGTGCCAGCAGCCAACGATGGAGGGGGGGCGGCAATGAGCAGTTCTTC. Protein sequence: CASSQRWRGGGNEQFF.